This entry lists 27 T cell receptor beta chains sequenced from one sample in a study of blood T cell repertoires in COVID-19. Method: immunoSEQ multiplex PCR; TCRdb's copy keeps in-frame clones and lacks some. The sample shows 95,000 to 150,000 clones, 70% to 85% of them seen only once. The specimen sequenced was peripheral blood. These receptors were collected from a human donor with acute or convalescent COVID-19. The donor label of this sample is uncertain.

Only one count was recorded for this clone. The gene calls are TRBV28 and TRBJ1-4; D might be TRBD1 (6 bases). Trimming pared 6 bases from V and 7 bases from J, leaving 18 bases between. Germline V CDR1 and CDR2: MDHEN, SYDVKM. This CDR3 is built from 15 residues. The CDR3 loop reads CASSLGGREGEKLFF. The CDR3 nucleotides are TGTGCCAGCAGCCTCGGGGGCAGGGAGGGTGAAAAACTGTTTTTT.

This clone was picked up one time. The chain recombines TRBV6-5 with TRBJ1-1; the D gene is possibly TRBD1 (5 bases). The V end was cut by 8 bases, the J end by 1 base, with 14 bases between. Germline-derived CDR1 and CDR2 are MNHEY and SVGAGI. This CDR3 region has 14 residues. CDR3 residues: CASVDNFPNTEAFF. The CDR3 DNA reads TGTGCCAGCGTGGACAACTTCCCGAACACTGAAGCTTTCTTT.

V gene TRBV2 combines with J gene TRBJ2-7, with 7 nucleotides matching TRBD1. Germline V gene lookup returns CDR1 SNHLY and CDR2 FYNNEI. The J segment lost 3 bases and the V segment lost 4 bases, leaving 6 bases of the junction unmatched. The CDR3 is 14 amino acids. The CDR3 spells CASSATGPGYEQYV. The CDR3 DNA is TGTGCCAGCAGTGCGACAGGGCCGGGCTACGAGCAGTACGTC.

This clone has just a few counts. The chain uses TRBV20-1 and TRBJ2-3; 10 bases match TRBD2. The J segment lost 2 bases and the V segment lost 3 bases, leaving 2 bases of the junction unmatched. The CDR3 consists of 14 residues. Germline values: CDR1 DFQATT, CDR2 SNEGSKA (reference sequence). CDR3 nucleotide sequence: TGCAGTGCTAGTAGCGGGGGGTACACAGATACGCAGTATTTT. Its translation: CSASSGGYTDTQYF.

V usage is TRBV7-8 and J usage is TRBJ2-3; 8 positions match TRBD2. With 5 bases clipped from V and 6 bases from J, the junction kept 16 bases outside the gene matches. The CDR3 contains 17 residues. Looked up from germline, CDR1 is SGHVS and CDR2 is FQNEAQ. CDR3 nucleotides: TGTGCCAGCAGCGAGGGAGGACTAGCCGTCTCATGGGATACGCAGTATTTT. This sequence encodes CASSEGGLAVSWDTQYF.

The chain links TRBV6-4 to TRBJ2-2, with D hard to call. Germline values: CDR1 MRHNA, CDR2 SNTAGT. Trimming shortened V by 0 bases and J by 3 bases, and 2 bases separated the two germline ends. The CDR3 consists of 13 residues. The CDR3 is CASSDSDTGELFF. The CDR3 DNA sequence: TGTGCCAGCAGTGACTCCGACACCGGGGAGCTGTTTTTT.

This chain joins TRBV5-1 and TRBJ1-2, with D uncertain. V lost 5 bases, J lost 1 base, and 3 bases lay in between. Germline CDR1 SGHRS, CDR2 YFSETQ. This CDR3 spans 11 amino acids. The CDR3 loop reads CASRLNYGYTF. DNA for the CDR3: TGCGCCAGCAGACTTAACTATGGCTACACCTTC.

The rearrangement joins TRBV28 to TRBJ2-3, with 11 bases aligning to TRBD2. Germline CDR1 and CDR2: MDHEN and SYDVKM. This CDR3 comprises 16 residues. V lost 4 bases and J lost 0; bases outside the gene matches: 3. CDR3 region: CASSSLAGASTDTQYF. CDR3 in DNA: TGTGCCAGCAGTTCACTAGCGGGGGCGAGCACAGATACGCAGTATTTT. Supplemented by reference TRBV28 and TRBJ2-3, the full variable domain reads DVKVTQSSRYLVKRTGEKVFLECVQDMDHENMFWYRQDPGLGLRLIYFSYDVKMKEKGDIPEGYSVSREKKERFSLILESASTNQTSMYLCASSSLAGASTDTQYFGPGTRLTVL.

This clone came up a few times. J is TRBJ1-1 and V is TRBV29-1, with TRBD1 as a possible D gene (5 bases). The V end lost 5 bases, the J end lost 4 bases, and 11 bases lay between the germline ends. CDR3 size: 12 residues. Germline CDR1 is SQVTM and CDR2 is ANQGSEA. DNA for the CDR3: TGCAGCGTTTGGCAGGGTGGCACTGAAGCTTTCTTT. The encoded protein is CSVWQGGTEAFF.

This sequence joins TRBV6-5 and TRBJ2-7; tentatively, D is TRBD1 (5 bases). The CDR3 has 12 residues. Trimming left V 11 bases short and J 9 bases short, with 20 bases between. Per germline, CDR1 MNHEY and CDR2 SVGAGI. DNA for the CDR3: TGTGCCTCCGGACACCCTGCTAGGGGGCAGTACGTC. It encodes CASGHPARGQYV.

This chain connects TRBV24-1 to TRBJ2-2; 11 bases are shared with TRBD1. With V trimmed by 8 bases and J by 6 bases, 4 bases remained unmatched. This CDR3 has 14 residues. The germline V gene has CDR1 KGHDR and CDR2 SFDVKD. CDR3: CATMGTGGPGELFF. The CDR3 DNA sequence: TGTGCCACCATGGGGACAGGGGGTCCCGGGGAGCTGTTTTTT.

The J gene is TRBJ2-3, the V gene TRBV27; TRBD1 might be the D (7 bases). Germline values: CDR1 MNHEY, CDR2 SMNVEV (reference sequence). The CDR3 is made up of 17 amino acids. V dropped 1 base and J dropped 1 base, with 15 bases sitting between them. CDR3 bases: TGTGCCAGCAGTTTATTTGGAGGGGGCGAAGGCACAGATACGCAGTATTTT. This gives the protein CASSLFGGGEGTDTQYF.

This CDR3 reads CASIKEGTTEAFF. The CDR3 coding sequence is TGTGCCAGCATCAAGGAGGGGACCACTGAAGCTTTCTTT. The J gene is TRBJ1-1, the V gene TRBV6-5; tentative D call: TRBD1 (5 bases). Germline V gene lookup returns CDR1 MNHEY and CDR2 SVGAGI. V was pared by 7 bases and J by 4 bases, with 13 bases between. CDR3 length equals 13 residues.

This rearrangement joins TRBV2 to TRBJ1-3; TRBD1 aligns across 7 bases. CDR1 and CDR2 (germline): SNHLY, FYNNEI. The CDR3 is 15 amino acids. V lost 7 bases to trimming and J lost 6 bases; unmatched junction nucleotides: 12. The CDR3 DNA follows: TGTGCCAGCAAAAGAATGACAGGGAACGCAAACACCATATATTTT. This translates into CASKRMTGNANTIYF.

The V and J genes are TRBV18 and TRBJ1-4; 10 bases fit TRBD1. The CDR3 runs 16 residues. CDR1 and CDR2 (germline): KGHSH, LQKENI. V was clipped by 3 bases and J by 3 bases; unmatched bases: 4. CDR3 sequence reads: CASSPGQGVANEKLFF. CDR3 coding DNA: TGTGCCAGCTCACCTGGACAGGGGGTAGCTAATGAAAAACTGTTTTTT.

The rearrangement uses TRBV13 and TRBJ1-1, with 7 bases identical to TRBD1. Trimming at V came to 7 bases and at J to 1 base, leaving 3 bases not matched to a gene. Germline CDR1 PRHDT, CDR2 FYEKMQ (reference sequence). This CDR3 has 13 residues. The CDR3 DNA follows: TGTGCCAGCAAGGAGGGGGCGAACACTGAAGCTTTCTTT. The encoded protein is CASKEGANTEAFF.

This clone has a single count. The chain couples TRBV27 to TRBJ1-5; possible D gene TRBD1, 6 bases. The CDR3 consists of 15 residues. Germline V gene sequence: CDR1 MNHEY, CDR2 SMNVEV (reference sequence). V dropped 8 bases and J dropped 6 bases, with 20 bases sitting between them. CDR3 loop: CASCPTGTRSQPQHF. CDR3 sequence (DNA): TGTGCCAGCTGCCCCACCGGGACACGAAGTCAGCCCCAGCATTTT.

The chain carries TRBV2 and TRBJ2-7; TRBD1 is a possible D gene (5 bases). Trimming cost V 6 bases and J 1 base, with 7 bases left between them. Looked up from germline, CDR1 is SNHLY and CDR2 is FYNNEI. The CDR3 consists of 12 residues. The CDR3 bases are TGTGCCAGCAGCCGACAGTCCTACGAGCAGTACGTC. Its protein product is CASSRQSYEQYV.

The chain combines TRBV5-1 with TRBJ1-2, with a tentative D call TRBD1 (6 bases). Per the germline V gene, CDR1 is SGHRS and CDR2 is YFSETQ. The CDR3 consists of 15 residues. V lost 0 bases to trimming and J lost 7 bases, with 16 bases between them. CDR3 DNA: TGCGCCAGCAGCTTGGGGACAGTTCAGTCTTCTGGCTACACCTTC. Its protein product is CASSLGTVQSSGYTF.

CDR3 residues: CASSGTGGRYEQYF. CDR3 sequence (DNA): TGTGCCAGCAGTGGGACAGGGGGCAGATACGAGCAGTACTTC. The J gene is TRBJ2-7, the V gene TRBV2, with 11 bases matching TRBD1. The junction had 3 bases not matched to a gene; V was cut back by 4 bases and J by 4 bases. CDR1 and CDR2 from the germline V gene are SNHLY and FYNNEI. The CDR3 runs to 14 residues.

This clone was detected only once. The rearrangement links TRBV3-1 (or the pseudogene TRBV3-2) to TRBJ1-3, with D perhaps matching TRBD1 (5 bases). Germline CDR1 is LGHDT and CDR2 is YNNKEL (reference sequence). The CDR3 is made up of 17 amino acids. V lost 4 bases and J 0 bases, leaving 16 bases between the germline ends. Here the CDR3 reads CASSLRPAGLSGNTIYF. The CDR3 DNA reads as TGTGCCAGCAGCCTTAGGCCTGCAGGGCTCTCTGGAAACACCATATATTTT.

This clone was detected many times. The chain links TRBV28 to TRBJ1-5; TRBD1 matches at 8 bases. The CDR3 sequence is 14 residues long. Germline loops: CDR1 MDHEN, CDR2 SYDVKM. V was clipped by 1 base and J by 7 bases; unmatched bases: 3. CDR3 sequence reads: CASSLLQGGQPQHF. In DNA, the CDR3 is TGTGCCAGCAGTTTATTACAGGGGGGACAGCCCCAGCATTTT.

This clone was seen only a few times. The J gene is TRBJ2-3, the V gene TRBV5-1, with 13 positions matching TRBD2. The CDR3 covers 16 residues. V lost 1 base, J lost 2 bases, and 1 base stayed unmatched. Germline V lookup: CDR1 SGHRS, CDR2 YFSETQ. The CDR3 region has the DNA TGCGCCAGCAGCTTGACTAGCGGGGGGGCCACAGATACGCAGTATTTT. It encodes CASSLTSGGATDTQYF. The variable domain in full, completed from reference TRBV5-1 and TRBJ2-3, reads KAGVTQTPRYLIKTRGQQVTLSCSPISGHRSVSWYQQTPGQGLQFLFEYFSETQRNKGNFPGRFSGRQFSNSRSEMNVSTLELGDSALYLCASSLTSGGATDTQYFGPGTRLTVL.

V is TRBV5-6 and J is TRBJ2-1; 7 positions agree with TRBD1. The trim removed 4 bases at V and 12 bases at J, leaving 4 bases unmatched. The CDR3 runs 11 residues. Germline V CDR1 and CDR2: SGHDT, YYEEEE. CDR3 coding DNA: TGTGCCAGCAGCCTCGGACAGGCGCAGTTCTTC. It yields the protein CASSLGQAQFF.

This clone was counted between two and nine times. The rearrangement joins TRBV18 to TRBJ2-2, with unresolved D. Germline CDR1 reads KGHSH; CDR2 reads LQKENI. The V end was cut by 0 bases, the J end by 1 base, with 6 bases between. The CDR3 covers 15 residues. For the CDR3, the DNA is TGTGCCAGCTCACCACCCAGTCAGAACACCGGGGAGCTGTTTTTT. As protein: CASSPPSQNTGELFF.

The genes are TRBV15 and TRBJ2-1, with 7 bases identical to TRBD1. Trimming took 3 bases from V and 3 from J; bases not matched to a gene: 2. The CDR3 is made up of 14 amino acids. Germline V gene data show CDR1 as LNHNV and CDR2 as YYDKDF (reference sequence). CDR3 protein: CATSSGQDYNEQFF. CDR3 sequence (DNA): TGTGCCACCAGCAGCGGACAGGACTACAATGAGCAGTTCTTC.

The chain has TRBV6-1 and TRBJ1-2; 7 bases map to TRBD1. The CDR3 is 15 amino acids. V trimming: 1 base; J trimming: 5 bases; junction bases outside the gene matches: 7. The V gene's germline CDR1 is MNHNS and CDR2 SASEGT. The CDR3 nucleotides are TGTGCCAGCAGTGAAGTGGCAGGGGGAATTTATGGCTACACCTTC. Translation gives CASSEVAGGIYGYTF.